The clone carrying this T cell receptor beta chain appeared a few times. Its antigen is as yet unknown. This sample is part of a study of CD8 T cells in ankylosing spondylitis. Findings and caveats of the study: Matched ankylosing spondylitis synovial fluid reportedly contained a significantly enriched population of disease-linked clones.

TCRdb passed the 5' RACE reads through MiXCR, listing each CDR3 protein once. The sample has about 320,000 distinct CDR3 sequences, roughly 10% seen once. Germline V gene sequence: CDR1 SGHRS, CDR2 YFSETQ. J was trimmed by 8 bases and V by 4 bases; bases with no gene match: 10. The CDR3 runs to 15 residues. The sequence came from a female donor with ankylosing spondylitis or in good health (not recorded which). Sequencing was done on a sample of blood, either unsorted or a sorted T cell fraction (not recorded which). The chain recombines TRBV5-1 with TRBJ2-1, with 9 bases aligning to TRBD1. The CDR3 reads CASSVRDRVIDEQFF. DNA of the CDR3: TGCGCCAGCAGCGTCCGGGACAGGGTAATCGATGAGCAGTTCTTC. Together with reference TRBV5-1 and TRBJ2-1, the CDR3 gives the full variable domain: KAGVTQTPRYLIKTRGQQVTLSCSPISGHRSVSWYQQTPGQGLQFLFEYFSETQRNKGNFPGRFSGRQFSNSRSEMNVSTLELGDSALYLCASSVRDRVIDEQFFGPGTRLTVL.